The clone carrying this T cell receptor beta chain is a singleton in its sample. The antigen remains undetermined. This CDR3 region has 13 residues. V shed 7 bases, J shed 5 bases, and the junction held 8 bases outside the gene matches. From germline, CDR1 is SQVTM and CDR2 ANQGSEA. These data originate in a study of CD8+CD57+ T cells in acquired aplastic anemia. For the study at large: Quantities of DNA derived from sorted CD4+ and CD8+ cells averaged roughly 3.4 ug. General observations from the study: For CD8+ Simpson's diversity, patients and controls showed no significant difference. Patients shared around 30 CD8+ CDR3 sequences with controls.

Genomic DNA constituted the template upon which TCR beta VDJ and CDR3 profiling was performed. TCRdb analysed the reads with MiXCR anew, one entry per CDR3 protein. Here the sample spans around 170,000 distinct CDR3 sequences, approximately 44% being singletons. CD8+CD57+ cell expansion had been shown by flow cytometry in patients chosen for sequencing. Diagnosis of severe acquired aplastic anemia applied to all patients. The rearrangement uses TRBV29-1 and TRBJ2-7, with 10 nucleotides matching TRBD1. This sequence originates from a human donor with aplastic anemia. The specimen sequenced was sorted CD4+, CD8+, or CD8+CD57+ T cells (not recorded which) from PBMCs. In DNA form, the CDR3 reads TGCAGCGCTCGGGACAGGGGACAGAACGAGCAGTACTTC. Amino acid sequence: CSARDRGQNEQYF.